This T cell receptor beta chain was found in a study of T cell responses to AZD1222 COVID-19 vaccine. About the research overall: Doses given second, at about 4 or about 12 weeks, were pooled.

In the case of this clone: Its antigen is not known.

Libraries were prepared by immunoSEQ multiplex PCR; TCRdb keeps only in-frame clonotypes and omits some of them. Among some 91,000 clones listed, around nine tenths were seen once. Study-wide results and limits: Donors, mostly white British, included more females; clonal diversity was possibly underestimated. Sampling captured repertoires only after the peak T cell response. Breadth and depth of Spike-specific TCRs rose after two AZD1222 doses.

CDR3 size: 12 residues. V lost 1 base, J lost 15 bases, and 11 bases lay in between. In germline, CDR1 is SGHTS, CDR2 YDEGEE. This TCR was recovered from an adult in good health. The rearrangement links TRBV5-8 to TRBJ1-6; D might be TRBD1 (6 bases). Sequenced material: peripheral blood, taken on day 0 of AZD1222 vaccination. CDR3 nucleotides: TGTGCCAGCAGCTTGATGCGGGACAACCTCCACTTT. It specifies CASSLMRDNLHF.